This TCR beta chain came from a study of response to subunit inactivated influenza vaccine. Whole-study results and caveats: Researchers suggested that each seasonal influenza vaccination recruits few new T cells.

Germline lookup yields CDR1 LGHDT and CDR2 YNNKEL (reference sequence). V was clipped by 6 bases and J by 2 bases, with 12 bases between them. This CDR3 is 14 amino acids long. Remarks on this clonotype: Its antigen is undetermined.

TCRdb recomputed calls from the RT-PCR reads with MiXCR, one row per CDR3 protein. The sample yields 530,000 or so distinct CDR3 sequences, 12% seen once. The chain combines TRBV3-1 with TRBJ2-3; possibly TRBD2 for D (6 bases). The TCR originated in a man aged 45-65 years who received an inactivated influenza vaccine. The source was PBMCs from blood, collected on the day of vaccination. The CDR3 region has the DNA TGTGCCAGCAGTTCCGGGACTTTCACAGATACGCAGTATTTT. It translates to CASSSGTFTDTQYF.